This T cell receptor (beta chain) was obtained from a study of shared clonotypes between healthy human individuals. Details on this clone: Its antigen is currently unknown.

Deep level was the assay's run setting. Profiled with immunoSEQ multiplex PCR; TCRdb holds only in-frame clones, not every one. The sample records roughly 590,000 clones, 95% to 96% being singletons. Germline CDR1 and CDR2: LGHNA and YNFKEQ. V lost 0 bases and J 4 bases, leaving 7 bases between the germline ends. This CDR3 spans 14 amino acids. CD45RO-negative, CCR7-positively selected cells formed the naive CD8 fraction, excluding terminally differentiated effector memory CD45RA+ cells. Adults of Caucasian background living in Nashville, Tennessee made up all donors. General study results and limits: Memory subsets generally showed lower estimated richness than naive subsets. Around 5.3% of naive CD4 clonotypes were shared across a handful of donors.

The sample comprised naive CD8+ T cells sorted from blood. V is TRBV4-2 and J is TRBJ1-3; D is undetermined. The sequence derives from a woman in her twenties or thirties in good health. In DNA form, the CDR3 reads TGTGCCAGCAGCCAAGATAGCTCGGGAAACACCATATATTTT. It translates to CASSQDSSGNTIYF.